The T cell receptor (beta chain) under discussion was sequenced for a study of blood T cell repertoires in COVID-19. In this sample, this clone turned up once. Allocation to cohorts depended on clinical history reported by the participants. Donors in Cohort 3 who had recovered were those with two negative PCRs, healthcare professional clearance, or resolution of their symptoms. Sequenced by immunoSEQ multiplex PCR; TCRdb stores in-frame clones only, minus some. The repertoire holds fewer than 300,000 clones, roughly 85% seen once, with 2% to 3% in the top ten. This CDR3 contains 14 residues. Germline V CDR1 and CDR2: SGHVS, FQNEAQ. Trimming took off 5 bases at V and 1 base at J, with 11 bases between the two ends.

The rearrangement links TRBV7-8 to TRBJ1-1; no firm D call. This clonotype originated in a woman aged 45-65 years who had recovered from COVID-19. Source material: PBMCs or T cells enriched from blood (not recorded which). The CDR3 reads CASSPTLRNTEAFF. The CDR3, as DNA: TGTGCCAGCAGCCCAACCCTCAGGAACACTGAAGCTTTCTTT.